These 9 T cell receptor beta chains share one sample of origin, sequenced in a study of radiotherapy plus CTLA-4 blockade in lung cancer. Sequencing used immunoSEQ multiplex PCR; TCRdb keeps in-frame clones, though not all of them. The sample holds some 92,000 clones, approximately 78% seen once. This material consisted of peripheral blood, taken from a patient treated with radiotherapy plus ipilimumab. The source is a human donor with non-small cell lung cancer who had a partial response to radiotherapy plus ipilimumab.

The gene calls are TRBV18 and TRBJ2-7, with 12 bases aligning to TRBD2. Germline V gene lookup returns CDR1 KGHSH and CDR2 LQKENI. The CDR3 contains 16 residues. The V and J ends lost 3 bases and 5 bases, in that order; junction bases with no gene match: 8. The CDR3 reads CASSPTATSGRNEQYF. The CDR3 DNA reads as TGTGCCAGCTCACCCACCGCGACTAGCGGGAGAAACGAGCAGTACTTC.

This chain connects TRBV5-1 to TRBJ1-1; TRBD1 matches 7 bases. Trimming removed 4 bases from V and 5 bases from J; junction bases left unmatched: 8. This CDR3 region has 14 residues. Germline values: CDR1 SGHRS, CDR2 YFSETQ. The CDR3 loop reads CASSPWTGGTEAFF. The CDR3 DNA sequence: TGCGCCAGCAGCCCCTGGACAGGTGGGACTGAAGCTTTCTTT.

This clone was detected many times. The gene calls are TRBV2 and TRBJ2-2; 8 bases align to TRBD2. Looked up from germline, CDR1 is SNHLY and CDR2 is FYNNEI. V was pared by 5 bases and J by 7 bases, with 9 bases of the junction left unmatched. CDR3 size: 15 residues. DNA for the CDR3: TGTGCCAGCAGTTTGTCCGGGACTAGGGTCGGGGAGCTGTTTTTT. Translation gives CASSLSGTRVGELFF.

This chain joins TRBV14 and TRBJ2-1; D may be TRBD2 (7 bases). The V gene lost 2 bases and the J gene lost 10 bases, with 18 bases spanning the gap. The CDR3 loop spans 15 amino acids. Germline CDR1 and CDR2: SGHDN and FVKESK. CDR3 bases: TGTGCCAGCAGCCAAAAATGGGGGGGGCGGCACGAGCAGTTCTTC. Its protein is CASSQKWGGRHEQFF. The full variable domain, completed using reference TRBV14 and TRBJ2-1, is EAGVTQFPSHSVIEKGQTVTLRCDPISGHDNLYWYRRVMGKEIKFLLHFVKESKQDESGMPNNRFLAERTGGTYSTLKVQPAELEDSGVYFCASSQKWGGRHEQFFGPGTRLTVL.

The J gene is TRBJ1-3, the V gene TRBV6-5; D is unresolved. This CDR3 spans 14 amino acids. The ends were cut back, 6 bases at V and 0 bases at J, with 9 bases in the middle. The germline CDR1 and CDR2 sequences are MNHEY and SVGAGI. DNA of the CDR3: TGTGCCAGCAGCTGGAGTAGCTCTGGAAACACCATATATTTT. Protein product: CASSWSSSGNTIYF.

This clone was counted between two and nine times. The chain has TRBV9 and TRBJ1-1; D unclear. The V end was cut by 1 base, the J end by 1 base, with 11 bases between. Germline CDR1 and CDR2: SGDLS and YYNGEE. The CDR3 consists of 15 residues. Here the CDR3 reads CASSVLEHPNTEAFF. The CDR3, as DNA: TGTGCCAGCAGCGTACTTGAACACCCGAACACTGAAGCTTTCTTT.

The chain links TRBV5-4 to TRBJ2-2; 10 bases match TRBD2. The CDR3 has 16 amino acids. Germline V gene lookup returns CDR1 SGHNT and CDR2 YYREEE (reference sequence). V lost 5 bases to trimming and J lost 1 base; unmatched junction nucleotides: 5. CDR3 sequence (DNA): TGTGCCAGCAGGGTGCTAGCGGGAGAGAACACCGGGGAGCTGTTTTTT. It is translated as CASRVLAGENTGELFF.

The CDR3 DNA follows: TGTGCCAGCAGTGAATCGTCTAGCGGGAGCTCCTACGAGCAGTACTTC. Its translation: CASSESSSGSSYEQYF. The chain uses TRBV6-1 and TRBJ2-7, with 10 positions matching TRBD2. The germline gives CDR1 MNHNS, CDR2 SASEGT. The J segment lost 0 bases and the V segment lost 2 bases, leaving 4 bases of the junction unmatched. CDR3 length: 16 residues.

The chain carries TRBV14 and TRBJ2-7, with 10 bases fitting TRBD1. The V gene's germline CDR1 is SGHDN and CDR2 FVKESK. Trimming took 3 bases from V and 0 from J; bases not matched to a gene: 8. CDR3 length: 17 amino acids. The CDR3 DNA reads TGTGCCAGCAGCCAGTTTCCGGGACAGGGGCCCTCCTACGAGCAGTACTTC. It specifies CASSQFPGQGPSYEQYF.